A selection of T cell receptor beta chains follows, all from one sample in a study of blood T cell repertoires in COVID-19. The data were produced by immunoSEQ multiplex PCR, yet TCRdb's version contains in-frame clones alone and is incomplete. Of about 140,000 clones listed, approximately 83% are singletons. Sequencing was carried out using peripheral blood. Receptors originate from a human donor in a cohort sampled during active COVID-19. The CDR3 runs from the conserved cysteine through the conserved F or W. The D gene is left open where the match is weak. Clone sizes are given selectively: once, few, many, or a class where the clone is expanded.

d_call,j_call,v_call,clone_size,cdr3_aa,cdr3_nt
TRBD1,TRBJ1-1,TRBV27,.,CASSFQRGPAFF,TGTGCCAGCAGTTTTCAGAGGGGGCCGGCTTTCTTT
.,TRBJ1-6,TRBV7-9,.,CASSPSDSPLHF,TGTGCCAGCAGCCCCTCGGATTCACCCCTCCACTTT
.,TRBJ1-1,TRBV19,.,CASTHSTARNTEAFF,TGTGCCAGTACCCATTCGACAGCGAGGAACACTGAAGCTTTCTTT
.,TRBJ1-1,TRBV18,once,CASSGQQDAEAFF,TGTGCCAGCTCAGGACAGCAAGACGCTGAAGCTTTCTTT
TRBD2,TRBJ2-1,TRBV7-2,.,CASSLASGRFNEQFF,TGTGCCAGCAGCTTAGCTAGCGGGAGGTTCAATGAGCAGTTCTTC
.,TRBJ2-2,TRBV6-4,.,CASSDRGGNTGELFF,TGTGCCAGCAGTGACAGAGGGGGGAACACCGGGGAGCTGTTTTTT
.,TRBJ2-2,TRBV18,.,CASSSQGWELFF,TGTGCCAGCTCAAGTCAGGGCTGGGAGCTGTTTTTT
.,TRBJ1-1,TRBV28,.,CASSFRQGRVNTEAFF,TGTGCCAGCAGTTTTCGGCAGGGGCGGGTGAACACTGAAGCTTTCTTT
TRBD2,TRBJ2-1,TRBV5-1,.,CASSFSGSYNEQFF,TGCGCCAGCAGCTTCAGCGGGAGCTACAATGAGCAGTTCTTC
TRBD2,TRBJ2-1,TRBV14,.,CASSILAGGRNEQFF,TGTGCCAGCAGCATACTAGCGGGGGGACGGAATGAGCAGTTCTTC
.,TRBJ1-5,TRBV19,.,CASSERQANQPQHF,TGTGCCAGTTCGGAGAGACAGGCCAATCAGCCCCAGCATTTT
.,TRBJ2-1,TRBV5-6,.,CASSLLGRGNNEQFF,TGTGCCAGCAGCTTGCTGGGTAGGGGCAACAATGAGCAGTTCTTC
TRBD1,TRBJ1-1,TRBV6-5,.,CASSRRGPKNTEAFF,TGTGCCAGCAGCCGGAGGGGGCCTAAGAACACTGAAGCTTTCTTT
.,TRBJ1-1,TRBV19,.,CASSIDLGLATEAFF,TGTGCCAGTAGTATAGATCTGGGGCTGGCCACTGAAGCTTTCTTT
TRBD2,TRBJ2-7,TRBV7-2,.,CASSSTSGASYEQYF,TGTGCCAGCAGCTCGACTAGCGGAGCCTCCTACGAGCAGTACTTC
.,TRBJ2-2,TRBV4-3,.,CASSQESRYAGELFF,TGCGCCAGCAGCCAAGAATCCCGGTATGCCGGGGAGCTGTTTTTT
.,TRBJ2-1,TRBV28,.,CASSFGGSSYNEQFF,TGTGCCAGCAGTTTTGGCGGAAGCTCCTACAATGAGCAGTTCTTC
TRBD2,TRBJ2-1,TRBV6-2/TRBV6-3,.,CASSYSAGGYNEQFF,TGTGCCAGCAGTTACTCGGCGGGAGGGTACAATGAGCAGTTCTTC
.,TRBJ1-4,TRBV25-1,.,CASGGTVNEKLFF,TGTGCCAGCGGGGGGACGGTCAATGAAAAACTGTTTTTT
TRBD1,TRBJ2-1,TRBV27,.,CASSLLGTGNNEQFF,TGTGCCAGCAGTTTATTGGGGACAGGAAACAATGAGCAGTTCTTC
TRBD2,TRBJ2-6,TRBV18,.,CASSPGGTGANVLTF,TGTGCCAGCTCACCGGGGGGGACTGGGGCCAACGTCCTGACTTTC
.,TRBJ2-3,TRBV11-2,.,CASSQGLSYGTQYF,TGTGCCAGCAGTCAGGGGCTGAGTTATGGTACGCAGTATTTT
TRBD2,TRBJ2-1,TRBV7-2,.,CASSLIGLADKYNEQFF,TGTGCCAGCAGCTTAATCGGACTAGCGGATAAATACAATGAGCAGTTCTTC
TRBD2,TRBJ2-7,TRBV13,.,CASSLVVSGLAGTTGEQYF,TGTGCCAGCAGCTTAGTCGTTAGTGGGCTAGCGGGTACTACGGGCGAGCAGTACTTC
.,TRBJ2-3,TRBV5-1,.,CASSLYGALTDTQYF,TGCGCCAGCAGCTTGTACGGTGCATTGACAGATACGCAGTATTTT
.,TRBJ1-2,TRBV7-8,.,CASSLSRAYGYTF,TGTGCCAGCAGCTTATCCAGGGCTTATGGCTACACCTTC
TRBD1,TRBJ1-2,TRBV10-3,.,CAISARQGENYGYTF,TGTGCCATCAGTGCAAGACAGGGAGAAAACTATGGCTACACCTTC
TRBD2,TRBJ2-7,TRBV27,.,CASSPLASGRSHEQYF,TGTGCCAGCAGTCCCCTGGCTAGCGGGAGGTCACACGAGCAGTACTTC
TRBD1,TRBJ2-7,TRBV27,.,CASRWTGRAYEQYF,TGTGCCAGCAGATGGACAGGGCGAGCCTACGAGCAGTACTTC
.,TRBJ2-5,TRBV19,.,CASSWQGQETQYF,TGTGCCAGTAGTTGGCAGGGTCAAGAGACCCAGTACTTC
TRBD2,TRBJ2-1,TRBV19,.,CASRGGGSYNEQFF,TGTGCCAGTAGGGGCGGGGGTTCCTACAATGAGCAGTTCTTC
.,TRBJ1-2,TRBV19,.,CASSIQGQNGYTF,TGTGCCAGTAGTATACAGGGGCAGAATGGCTACACCTTC
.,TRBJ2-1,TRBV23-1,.,CASHPRWLAPNEQFF,TGCGCCAGCCACCCGCGGTGGCTGGCCCCGAATGAGCAGTTCTTC
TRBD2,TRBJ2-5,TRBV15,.,CATSRGGSQETQYF,TGTGCCACCAGCAGGGGGGGGAGCCAAGAGACCCAGTACTTC
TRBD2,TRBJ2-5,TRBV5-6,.,CASNSLGTSGRAAQYF,TGTGCCAGCAACTCACTCGGGACTAGCGGGAGGGCGGCCCAGTACTTC
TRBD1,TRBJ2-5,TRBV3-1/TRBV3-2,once,CASSQAGTGQETQYF,TGTGCCAGCAGCCAAGCCGGGACAGGGCAAGAGACCCAGTACTTC
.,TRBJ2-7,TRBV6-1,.,CASSELKLAPKEQYF,TGTGCCAGCAGTGAACTAAAGCTAGCTCCTAAGGAGCAGTACTTC
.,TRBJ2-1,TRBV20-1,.,CSARVNEQFF,TGCAGTGCTAGAGTAAATGAGCAGTTCTTC